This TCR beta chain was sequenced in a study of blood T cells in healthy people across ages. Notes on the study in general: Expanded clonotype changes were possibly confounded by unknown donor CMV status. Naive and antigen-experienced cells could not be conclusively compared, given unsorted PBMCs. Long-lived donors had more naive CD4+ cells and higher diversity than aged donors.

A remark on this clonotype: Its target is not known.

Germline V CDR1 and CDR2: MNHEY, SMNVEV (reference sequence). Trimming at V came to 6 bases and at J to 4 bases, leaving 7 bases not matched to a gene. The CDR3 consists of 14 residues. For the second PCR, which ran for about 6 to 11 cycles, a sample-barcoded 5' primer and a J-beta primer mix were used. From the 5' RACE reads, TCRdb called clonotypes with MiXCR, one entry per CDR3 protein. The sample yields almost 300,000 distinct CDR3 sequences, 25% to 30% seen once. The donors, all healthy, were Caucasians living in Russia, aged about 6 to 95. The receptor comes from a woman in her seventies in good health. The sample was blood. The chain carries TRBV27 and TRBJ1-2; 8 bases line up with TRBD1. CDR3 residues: CASRTGTGLYGYTF. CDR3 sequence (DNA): TGTGCCAGCAGAACTGGGACAGGCCTCTATGGCTACACCTTC.